This T cell receptor beta chain is from a study of shared clonotypes between healthy human individuals (dated by TCRdb to 2018 to 2021). Concerning the study at large: Two women and a few men aged 18 to 49 years were included in the cohort. Per donor, three plates each were used for CD4 naive and CD4 memory, two for CD8 naive, and one for CD8 memory. The study deeply sequenced blood TCR repertoires of about 5 healthy adults to estimate repertoire size and the extent of clonotype sharing between individuals. Libraries were prepared and TCR repertoires were sequenced by different laboratories using diverse techniques, in order to increase sequencing depth and limit assay-specific biases. Each donor's leukapheresis produced roughly between roughly 0.9 and 8.9 billion PBMCs. Paper-wide results and their limitations: When several donors were compared, the shared fraction of clonotypes was approximately 5% for naive CD4, around 3.5% for naive CD8, roughly 2.5% for memory CD4, and 0.35% to 0.4% for memory CD8. Sampling was restricted to blood, and TCR repertoires in tissues likely differ from the TCR repertoires found in blood. Compared with non-shared clonotypes, clonotypes shared by all four sorted-subset donors had higher generation probabilities. Naive subsets generally had larger estimated clonotype richness than memory subsets. Based on pairwise subsampling, the degree of clonotype sharing among donors was expected to be affected by sequencing depth. Incomplete sequencing was indicated by rarefaction of sorted-subset datasets, despite the large sequencing depth. Because the study included a small number of donors, the genetic and exposure-history diversity represented was limited.

Notes on this clone: Its specific antigen is unknown. Base-call qualities are not available, and no considerably larger clone is one nucleotide away.

The donors were healthy, HIV-negative adults with no recently reported acute infections or vaccinations. Only Caucasian adults living in Nashville, Tennessee, USA were represented among the donors. CD4+ T cells were enriched by magnetic negative selection; naive cells were then positively selected on CD45RA, and the negative fraction formed the memory subset. Blood was obtained by leukapheresis, after which PBMCs were separated by Ficoll-Histopaque density gradient centrifugation and cryopreserved in liquid nitrogen vapor phase. Analytical flow cytometry was used to check the purity and quantity of each magnetically sorted T cell population. Each sorted fraction had its genomic DNA isolated and then quantified by UV absorbance on a Nanodrop 2000c. Using the deep immunoSEQ assay, multiplex PCR amplified TCR CDR3 regions from genomic DNA. For each cell subset, the extracted genomic DNA was distributed evenly across all wells of several immunoSEQ 96-well plates, and each plate served as one replicate. Each replicate PCR for sorted subsets received approximately 220 ng genomic DNA, equal to around 32,000 T cell genomes. The purified libraries were quantified using a Qubit 3.0 fluorometer, sized with a Bioanalyzer 2100, and then quantified again using the KAPA Library Quantification kit. Every immunoSEQ 96-well plate was sequenced on a dedicated single-read 150-cycle Illumina NextSeq 550 flow cell. The paper's data handling went like this. The immunoSEQ output contained only junctional sequences without quality scores, so filtering could not match that applied to full-length reads. To assign V/J genes and CDR3, sequences were annotated using PyIR, a Python wrapper for IgBLAST v1.9, with IMGT germline references. Reads were removed for weak V/J assignments (E-value above 1e-6), missing CDR3, stop codons, out-of-frame junctions, or ambiguous translated residues. A V3J clonotype was defined by an identical inferred V gene, J gene, and CDR3 amino acid sequence. Percentage overlap between repertoires was computed as shared unique clonotypes divided by the size of the smaller repertoire. RTK rarefaction, the Chao1 estimator, and Recon v2.1 estimates of unobserved clonotypes were used to assess repertoire richness. Generation probabilities for all TCRbeta clonotypes obtained by the gDNA method from a handful of donors were computed using OLGA. TCRdb provides this immuneACCESS table in a form limited to in-frame rearrangements. Some clones are lacking; in checked studies, under half of them reflect an unresolved V gene, and why the rest are absent is not known. That table gives V, J and clone size, and the DNA gave D and trimming. Present in this sample are some 200,000 clones, approximately 65% of which were seen just once. The top ten clonotypes cover around 10% of the sample.

CDR1 SQVTM and CDR2 ANQGSEA were looked up in the germline V gene. Measured from the cysteine to the phenylalanine, the CDR3 is 14 residues long. Just CDR3 DNA is preserved here, 42 bases in frame from base 1. Unmatched junction bases come to 6, with V trimmed by 0 bases and J by 7 bases. The clonotype comes from a young man in good health. The sample taken for sequencing was memory CD4+ T cells sorted from blood. The sample's cell subset or site label is to be understood as: CD45RA-negative fraction. The rearrangement combines TRBV29-1 with TRBJ1-2; 9 of the junction bases match TRBD1. The CDR3 region reads CSVEDRGTGLGYTF. The DNA sequence is as follows: TGCAGCGTTGAAGACAGGGGGACAGGGCTTGGCTACACCTTC.